This T cell receptor (beta chain) derives from a study of shared clonotypes between healthy human individuals. At the level of the study: Three CD4 naive, three CD4 memory, two CD8 naive and one CD8 memory plate were used per donor.

There are 13 residues in the CDR3. Germline lookup yields CDR1 LNHDA and CDR2 SQIVND (reference sequence). Donors were healthy HIV-negative adults without recent acute infections or vaccinations. The authors divided CD4+ cells into CD45RA+ naive and CD45RA-negative memory subsets. About this clone: Its antigen is unknown. At one end, the junction sequence differs from germline, possibly due to a read error.

Study conclusions and caveats: Sorted-subset samples were not fully sequenced, rarefaction indicated.

The data were produced by immunoSEQ multiplex PCR, yet TCRdb's version contains in-frame clones alone and is incomplete. The table records 2.3 million or so clones, approximately 95% of them present only once. The sample consisted of naive CD4+ T cells from PBMCs. The subset denotes: CD45RA+ positively selected. V gene TRBV19 combines with J gene TRBJ1-1; 8 bases match TRBD1. The origin of this receptor is a man between 18 and 35 years old in good health. Some clones in this sample may be carry-over from other donors' samples. CDR3 region: CASSLDRGLEAFF. The CDR3 DNA sequence: TGTGCCAGTAGTTTAGACAGGGGCCTAGAAGCTTTCTTT. Full variable domain (remainder filled in from reference TRBV19 and TRBJ1-1): DGGITQSPKYLFRKEGQNVTLSCEQNLNHDAMYWYRQDPGQGLRLIYYSQIVNDFQKGDIAEGYSVSREKKESFPLTVTSAQKNPTAFYLCASSLDRGLEAFFGQGTRLTVV.